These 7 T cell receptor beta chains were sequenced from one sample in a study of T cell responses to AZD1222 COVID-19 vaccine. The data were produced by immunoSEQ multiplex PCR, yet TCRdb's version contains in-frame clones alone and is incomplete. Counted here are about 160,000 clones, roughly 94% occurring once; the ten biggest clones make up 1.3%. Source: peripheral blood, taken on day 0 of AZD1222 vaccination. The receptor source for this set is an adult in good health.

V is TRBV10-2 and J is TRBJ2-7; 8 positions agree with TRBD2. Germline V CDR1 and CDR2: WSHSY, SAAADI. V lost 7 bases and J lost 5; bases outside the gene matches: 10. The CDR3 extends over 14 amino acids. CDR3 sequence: CASKPGLELNEQYV. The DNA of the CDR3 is TGCGCCAGCAAACCGGGACTAGAGTTGAACGAGCAGTACGTC.

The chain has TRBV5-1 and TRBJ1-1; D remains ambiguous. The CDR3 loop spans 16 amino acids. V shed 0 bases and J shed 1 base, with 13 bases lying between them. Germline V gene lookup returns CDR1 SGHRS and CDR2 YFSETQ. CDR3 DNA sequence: TGCGCCAGCAGCTTGGGGCAGGTCCCGGGGAACACTGAAGCTTTCTTT. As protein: CASSLGQVPGNTEAFF.

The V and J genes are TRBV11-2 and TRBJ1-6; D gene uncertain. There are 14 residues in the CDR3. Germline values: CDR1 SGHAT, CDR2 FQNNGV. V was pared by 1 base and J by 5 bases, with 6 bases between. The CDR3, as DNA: TGTGCCAGCAGCTTAGTTGCTGATAATTCACCCCTCCACTTT. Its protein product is CASSLVADNSPLHF.

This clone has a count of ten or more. DNA for the CDR3: TGTGCCAGCAGTGACTCGACTAGCGGGGGGGCCGAGACCCAGTACTTC. Its translation is CASSDSTSGGAETQYF. The chain joins TRBV6-4 to TRBJ2-5, with 14 bases aligning to TRBD2. Trimming removed 0 bases from V and 5 bases from J; junction bases left unmatched: 2. This CDR3 is built from 16 residues. Per the germline V gene, CDR1 is MRHNA and CDR2 is SNTAGT.

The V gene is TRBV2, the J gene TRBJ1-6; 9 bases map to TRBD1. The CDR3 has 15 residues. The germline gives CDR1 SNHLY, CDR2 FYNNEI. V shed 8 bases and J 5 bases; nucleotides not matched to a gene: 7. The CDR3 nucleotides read TGTGCCAGCCTCGGACAGGGGAGGAATAATTCACCCCTCCACTTT. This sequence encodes CASLGQGRNNSPLHF.

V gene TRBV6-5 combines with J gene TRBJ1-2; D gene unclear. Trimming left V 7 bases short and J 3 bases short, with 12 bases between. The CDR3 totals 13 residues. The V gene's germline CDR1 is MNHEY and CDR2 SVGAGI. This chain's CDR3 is CASTAGKDYGYTF. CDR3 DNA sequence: TGTGCCAGCACCGCCGGCAAGGACTATGGCTACACCTTC.

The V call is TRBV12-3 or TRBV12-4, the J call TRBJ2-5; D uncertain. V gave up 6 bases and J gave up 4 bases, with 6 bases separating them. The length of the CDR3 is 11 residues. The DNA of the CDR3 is TGTGCCAGCAGCTCCGTAGAGACCCAGTACTTC. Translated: CASSSVETQYF.